The present entry profiles one T cell receptor beta chain with its context. Antigen unknown. This sample stems from a study of cytomegalovirus exposure and HLA in healthy donors. Study-wide findings and caveats: Immune exposure was documented only through CMV serostatus. Later analysis identified several of the most significant clusters that appeared linked to common viral pathogens. Per a later analysis, HLA-associated TCR beta chains showed more clonal expansion than other, equally common TCR beta chains. Earlier findings revealed that most TCR beta V segments proved productive either about 90% or about 30% of the time.

The CDR3 contains 17 residues. Primers included in the PCR were 60 Vbeta and 13 Jbeta primers. Libraries were prepared by immunoSEQ multiplex PCR; TCRdb keeps only in-frame clonotypes and omits some of them. The sample shows about 140,000 clones, around three quarters of them seen only once. This chain connects TRBV7-5 to TRBJ2-7; whether TRBD1, the table's D call, matches the DNA was not checked. TRBV7-5 represents a pseudogene. The receptor was derived from a man aged 35 to 55 in good health and CMV-seronegative. The specimen was PBMCs. In DNA form, the CDR3 reads TGTGTCAGAAGCTCACACATCCCGGGACAGACAACGTACGAGCAGTACTTC. It codes for CVRSSHIPGQTTYEQYF.